A single sample gave rise to the 32 T cell receptor beta chains below, sequenced in a study of CD8+ T cells in alopecia areata. It was cDNA, reverse transcribed from extracted RNA, that served as the sequencing template. Method: immunoSEQ multiplex PCR; TCRdb's copy keeps in-frame clones and lacks some. The sample shows about 100,000 clones, 60% of them seen only once. The treatment denotes: oral pan-JAK inhibitor, 5-10 mg twice daily. The source was CD8+ T cells sorted from blood, collected at approximately week 60, from a patient treated with tofacitinib. These receptors were obtained from a human donor with alopecia areata.

The chain uses TRBV10-2 and TRBJ2-3; 9 nucleotides line up with TRBD2. This CDR3 region has 18 residues. Germline V gives CDR1 WSHSY, CDR2 SAAADI. V lost 2 bases, J lost 4 bases, and 13 bases stayed unmatched. CDR3 coding DNA: TGCGCCAGCAGTGAGAATAGCGGGGGTGGGTTCTTATCAGATACGCAGTATTTT. It yields the protein CASSENSGGGFLSDTQYF.

This clone was seen a handful of times. The chain links TRBV5-1 to TRBJ1-2; a weak D match, TRBD1 (6 bases). The CDR3 length is 14 residues. Germline CDR1 and CDR2: SGHRS and YFSETQ. Trimming took off 3 bases at V and 6 bases at J, with 15 bases between the two ends. CDR3 sequence (DNA): TGCGCCAGCAGCTCAGGGGCGACAGCGAATGGCTACACCTTC. Protein product: CASSSGATANGYTF.

As DNA, the CDR3 is TGTGCCACCTGGACAGGGACCTATGGCTACACCTTC. Residues: CATWTGTYGYTF. The chain is built from TRBV6-5 and TRBJ1-2; 8 bases line up with TRBD1. Trimming took 10 bases from V and 4 from J; bases not matched to a gene: 5. CDR3 length: 12 residues. Germline CDR1 is MNHEY and CDR2 is SVGAGI.

The CDR3 is CASRRAGGRETQYF. Here the CDR3 DNA reads TGTGCCAGCAGACGAGCGGGGGGCCGAGAGACCCAGTACTTC. The genes are TRBV7-6 and TRBJ2-5, with TRBD2 identical over 9 bases. The CDR3 covers 14 residues. Germline V CDR1 and CDR2: SGHVS, FNYEAQ. V was clipped by 6 bases and J by 4 bases; unmatched bases: 6.

The chain combines TRBV4-2 with TRBJ2-7, with unresolved D. V was shortened by 0 bases and J by 2 bases, with 5 bases between the two germline ends. CDR1 LGHNA and CDR2 YNFKEQ come from the germline V gene. This CDR3 has 13 amino acids. The CDR3 protein is CASSQDLAYEQYF. CDR3 in DNA: TGTGCCAGCAGCCAAGATCTAGCCTACGAGCAGTACTTC.

Comment on this clone: The sample contains more than one DNA sequence encoding this CDR3. The V gene is TRBV11-1, the J gene TRBJ2-3; possibly TRBD1 for D (5 bases). Germline CDR1 reads SGHAT; CDR2 reads FQDESV (reference sequence). This CDR3 region has 12 residues. V gave up 5 bases and J gave up 12 bases, with 15 bases separating them. In DNA, the CDR3 is TGTGCCAGCAGCCCAGGACAAGTTAGACAGTATTTT. The encoded protein is CASSPGQVRQYF.

The V and J genes are TRBV7-9 and TRBJ2-3; TRBD2 matches at 12 bases. V trimming: 5 bases; J trimming: 4 bases; junction bases outside the gene matches: 7. The CDR3 contains 16 residues. Per germline, CDR1 SEHNR and CDR2 FQNEAQ (reference sequence). CDR3 in DNA: TGTGCCAGCAGCCAAGAGACTAGCGGGGGACCAGATACGCAGTATTTT. Protein sequence: CASSQETSGGPDTQYF.

J is TRBJ1-1 and V is TRBV7-3; D call uncertain. Trimming removed 8 bases from V and 4 bases from J, with 14 bases in between. Germline V gene sequence: CDR1 SGHTA, CDR2 FQGTGA. This CDR3 has 13 amino acids. The CDR3 DNA sequence: TGTGCCAGCCGATCACGGTCGGGCACTGAAGCTTTCTTT. Its protein is CASRSRSGTEAFF.

This CDR3 reads CAWSRTRAPSNTGELFF. CDR3 in DNA: TGTGCCTGGAGCCGTACAAGGGCCCCCTCGAACACCGGGGAGCTGTTTTTT. J is TRBJ2-2 and V is TRBV30; D is unresolved. The V end was cut by 3 bases, the J end by 0 bases, with 17 bases between. Germline V gives CDR1 GTSNPN, CDR2 SVGIG (reference sequence). This CDR3 region has 17 residues.

The chain uses TRBV20-1 and TRBJ2-7, with D perhaps TRBD2 (5 bases). The germline gives CDR1 DFQATT, CDR2 SNEGSKA (reference sequence). This CDR3 is built from 11 residues. The germline V and J ends were trimmed by 7 bases and 0 bases, with 7 bases remaining between them. CDR3 in amino acids: CSVRDSYEQYF. DNA for the CDR3: TGCAGTGTGAGGGACTCCTACGAGCAGTACTTC.

There are a few counts of this clone. The V gene is TRBV7-9, the J gene TRBJ2-7, with D maybe TRBD1 (6 bases). The CDR3 sequence is 13 residues long. Germline CDR1 reads SEHNR; CDR2 reads FQNEAQ (reference sequence). V shed 4 bases and J shed 6 bases, with 13 bases lying between them. DNA of the CDR3: TGTGCCAGCAGCTCGTTACAGGGTGGCGAGCAGTACTTC. Protein: CASSSLQGGEQYF. Using reference TRBV7-9 and TRBJ2-7 for the parts outside the CDR3, the full variable domain is DTGVSQNPRHKITKRGQNVTFRCDPISEHNRLYWYRQTLGQGPEFLTYFQNEAQLEKSRLLSDRFSAERPKGSFSTLEIQRTEQGDSAMYLCASSSLQGGEQYFGPGTRLTVT.

The genes are TRBV5-1 and TRBJ2-1; TRBD2 is a possible D gene (6 bases). Trimming removed 3 bases from V and 4 bases from J, with 8 bases in between. CDR3 length: 13 amino acids. CDR1 SGHRS and CDR2 YFSETQ come from the germline V gene. The DNA of the CDR3 is TGCGCCAGCAGCTCCCGGGGGTACAATGAGCAGTTCTTC. Protein: CASSSRGYNEQFF.

The chain carries TRBV30 and TRBJ2-1; 8 positions agree with TRBD2. The CDR3 is made up of 13 amino acids. With 4 bases clipped from V and 5 bases from J, the junction kept 4 bases outside the gene matches. Germline V lookup: CDR1 GTSNPN, CDR2 SVGIG (reference sequence). The CDR3 region is CAWTSGGHNEQFF. The CDR3 nucleotides are TGTGCCTGGACCTCGGGGGGGCACAATGAGCAGTTCTTC.

The chain carries TRBV4-1 and TRBJ2-3, with TRBD2 matching 11 bases. V trimming: 4 bases; J trimming: 2 bases; junction bases outside the gene matches: 5. CDR1 and CDR2 from the germline V gene are MGHRA and YSYEKL. The CDR3 extends over 16 amino acids. The DNA for the CDR3 is TGCGCCAGCAGCCTGTTAGCGGGGGGGCTCACAGATACGCAGTATTTT. It specifies CASSLLAGGLTDTQYF.

This chain connects TRBV4-1 to TRBJ2-7; possibly TRBD1 or TRBD2 for D (5 bases each). CDR3 length: 14 amino acids. Germline CDR1 is MGHRA and CDR2 is YSYEKL. Trimming stripped 3 bases from V and 4 bases from J, with 13 bases between. CDR3 sequence reads: CASSHRDGNYEQYF. CDR3 coding DNA: TGCGCCAGCAGCCATAGGGACGGAAATTACGAGCAGTACTTC.

V and J are TRBV5-1 and TRBJ2-3; D uncertain. This CDR3 has 13 residues. The germline V gene encodes CDR1 SGHRS and CDR2 YFSETQ. Trimming left V 1 base short and J 6 bases short, with 9 bases between. The CDR3 protein is CASSLNVRDTQYF. CDR3 in DNA: TGCGCCAGCAGCTTGAATGTCCGTGATACGCAGTATTTT.

The rearrangement links TRBV7-9 to TRBJ2-6, with D uncertain. Germline loops: CDR1 SEHNR, CDR2 FQNEAQ (reference sequence). This CDR3 is built from 13 residues. Trimming left V 5 bases short and J 1 base short, with 3 bases between. Written as DNA, the CDR3 is TGTGCCAGCAGCGGTTCTGGGGCCAACGTCCTGACTTTC. It is translated as CASSGSGANVLTF. The variable domain in full, with the rest retrieved from reference TRBV7-9 and TRBJ2-6, is DTGVSQNPRHKITKRGQNVTFRCDPISEHNRLYWYRQTLGQGPEFLTYFQNEAQLEKSRLLSDRFSAERPKGSFSTLEIQRTEQGDSAMYLCASSGSGANVLTFGAGSRLTVL.

The rearrangement uses TRBV6-1 and TRBJ2-3; D remains ambiguous. Germline V lookup: CDR1 MNHNS, CDR2 SASEGT. This CDR3 comprises 13 residues. V lost 7 bases to trimming and J lost 3 bases, with 11 bases between them. The CDR3 DNA sequence: TGTGCCAGCACTATGGGTCGGACAGATACGCAGTATTTT. It translates to CASTMGRTDTQYF.

The rearrangement links TRBV29-1 to TRBJ1-4, with no clear D. From germline, CDR1 is SQVTM and CDR2 ANQGSEA. This CDR3 spans 11 amino acids. V was shortened by 7 bases and J by 4 bases, with 7 bases between the two germline ends. The CDR3 loop reads CSGAYNEKLFF. The CDR3 bases are TGCAGCGGAGCATATAATGAAAAACTGTTTTTT. Using reference TRBV29-1 and TRBJ1-4 for the parts outside the CDR3, the full variable domain is SAVISQKPSRDICQRGTSLTIQCQVDSQVTMMFWYRQQPGQSLTLIATANQGSEATYESGFVIDKFPISRPNLTFSTLTVSNMSPEDSSIYLCSGAYNEKLFFGSGTQLSVL.

The chain couples TRBV13 to TRBJ2-1; maybe TRBD1 (6 bases). The length of the CDR3 is 15 residues. Germline V gene data show CDR1 as PRHDT and CDR2 as FYEKMQ (reference sequence). With 4 bases removed from V and 6 bases from J, the gap between germline ends came to 16 bases. CDR3 region: CASSSRGEGGNEQFF. As DNA, the CDR3 is TGTGCCAGCAGCTCCAGAGGCGAAGGGGGCAATGAGCAGTTCTTC.

The chain carries TRBV7-6 and TRBJ2-7, with 7 bases fitting TRBD2. V gave up 0 bases and J gave up 0 bases; unmatched junction bases: 5. Germline V gene lookup returns CDR1 SGHVS and CDR2 FNYEAQ. CDR3 length: 16 amino acids. CDR3 region: CASSLAPSGSSYEQYF. CDR3 DNA: TGTGCCAGCAGCTTAGCCCCTAGCGGCTCCTCCTACGAGCAGTACTTC.

The chain is built from TRBV11-2 and TRBJ2-1; 7 positions match TRBD2. This CDR3 is 14 amino acids long. The germline gives CDR1 SGHAT, CDR2 FQNNGV. Trimming took 4 bases from V and 8 from J; bases not matched to a gene: 8. The CDR3 sequence is CASSSRLALDEQFF. The CDR3 DNA is TGTGCCAGCAGCTCAAGACTAGCTCTAGATGAGCAGTTCTTC.

V is TRBV29-1 and J is TRBJ2-5; D is possibly TRBD1 (7 bases). CDR3 length: 14 residues. Trimming shortened V by 8 bases and J by 2 bases, and 18 bases separated the two germline ends. In germline, CDR1 is SQVTM, CDR2 ANQGSEA. CDR3 bases: TGCAGCCAAAGCAGGGGGGACGGACAAGAGACCCAGTACTTC. Amino acid sequence: CSQSRGDGQETQYF.

The chain joins TRBV5-6 to TRBJ1-2, with a weak D call TRBD1 (6 bases). Trimming took 2 bases from V and 2 from J, leaving 10 bases between them. The CDR3 length is 14 residues. CDR1 SGHDT and CDR2 YYEEEE come from the germline V gene. CDR3 DNA sequence: TGTGCCAGCAGCTTTCGGAGGGGGAACTATGGCTACACCTTC. Its protein is CASSFRRGNYGYTF.

In this sample, this clone turned up a few times. CDR3 residues: CASRREGIQYF. The CDR3 DNA reads as TGCGCCAGTCGTCGCGAGGGGATTCAGTACTTC. This sequence joins TRBV4-1 and TRBJ2-4; the D call may be TRBD1 or TRBD2 (5 bases each). The CDR3 consists of 11 residues. Germline CDR1 is MGHRA and CDR2 is YSYEKL. Trimming took off 9 bases at V and 10 bases at J, with 13 bases between the two ends.

The chain has TRBV29-1 and TRBJ2-1; 15 nucleotides line up with TRBD2. In germline, CDR1 is SQVTM, CDR2 ANQGSEA. Unmatched junction bases numbered 6, after V lost 6 bases and J lost 0 bases. This CDR3 comprises 17 residues. As DNA, the CDR3 is TGCAGCGTAGAGGGACTAGCGGGGGGTAGCTCCTACAATGAGCAGTTCTTC. As protein: CSVEGLAGGSSYNEQFF.

The V and J genes are TRBV7-2 and TRBJ2-7, with D perhaps being TRBD1 or TRBD2 (5 bases each). CDR3 size: 15 residues. Germline V gene sequence: CDR1 SGHTA, CDR2 FQGNSA. Trimming removed 1 base from V and 4 bases from J, with 14 bases in between. The CDR3 loop reads CASSLDPTGRYEQYF. DNA for the CDR3: TGTGCCAGCAGCTTAGACCCGACGGGACGATACGAGCAGTACTTC.

This clone was recorded once. This chain connects TRBV7-9 to TRBJ1-2; D gene unclear. The ends were cut back, 1 base at V and 2 bases at J, with 17 bases in the middle. This CDR3 has 17 amino acids. Per the germline V gene, CDR1 is SEHNR and CDR2 is FQNEAQ (reference sequence). Here the CDR3 reads CASSLDDSGPENYGYTF. The CDR3 bases are TGTGCCAGCAGCTTAGACGATTCCGGGCCAGAAAACTATGGCTACACCTTC.

This sequence joins TRBV25-1 and TRBJ1-5; D not resolved. Germline-derived CDR1 and CDR2 are MGHDK and SYGVNS. Trimming left V 3 bases short and J 0 bases short, with 6 bases between. The CDR3 is 14 amino acids. Here the CDR3 DNA reads TGTGCCAGCAGTGACTGGCCTAGCAATCAGCCCCAGCATTTT. The encoded protein is CASSDWPSNQPQHF. Combining the CDR3 with reference TRBV25-1 and TRBJ1-5 gives the whole variable domain EADIYQTPRYLVIGTGKKITLECSQTMGHDKMYWYQQDPGMELHLIHYSYGVNSTEKGDLSSESTVSRIRTEHFPLTLESARPSHTSQYLCASSDWPSNQPQHFGDGTRLSIL.

This clone turned up a few times. This sequence joins TRBV6-4 and TRBJ2-1, with 10 positions matching TRBD1. The germline gives CDR1 MRHNA, CDR2 SNTAGT. The CDR3 contains 16 residues. Losses at the gene ends were 6 bases for V and 3 bases for J; bases not matched to a gene: 8. CDR3 in DNA: TGTGCCAGCAGCGACCGGGGGGACAGGGGCTACAATGAGCAGTTCTTC. Encoded protein: CASSDRGDRGYNEQFF.

The chain couples TRBV30 to TRBJ1-1; unclear D gene. The CDR3 covers 13 residues. V lost 5 bases and J lost 5, with 15 bases in between. Germline V lookup: CDR1 GTSNPN, CDR2 SVGIG (reference sequence). The CDR3 coding sequence is TGTGCCTGGTGCCCGGGTGTGGGAACTGAAGCTTTCTTT. The encoded protein is CAWCPGVGTEAFF.

This clone showed up just once. The chain joins TRBV11-2 to TRBJ2-1; TRBD1 is a possible D gene (7 bases). CDR3 length: 14 residues. V dropped 5 bases and J dropped 7 bases, with 15 bases sitting between them. Germline CDR1 is SGHAT and CDR2 is FQNNGV. The chain's CDR3 is CASSASTGRNEQFF. The CDR3 DNA is TGTGCCAGCAGCGCCTCGACAGGGAGGAATGAGCAGTTCTTC.